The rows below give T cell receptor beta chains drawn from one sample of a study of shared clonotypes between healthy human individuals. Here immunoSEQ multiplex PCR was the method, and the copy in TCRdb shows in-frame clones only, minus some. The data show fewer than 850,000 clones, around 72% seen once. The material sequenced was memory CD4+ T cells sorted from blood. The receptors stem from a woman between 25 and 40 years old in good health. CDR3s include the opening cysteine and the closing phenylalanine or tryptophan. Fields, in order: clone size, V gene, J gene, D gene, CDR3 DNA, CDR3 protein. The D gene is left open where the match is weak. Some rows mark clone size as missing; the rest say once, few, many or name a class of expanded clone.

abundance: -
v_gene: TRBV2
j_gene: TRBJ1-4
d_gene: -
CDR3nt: TGTGCCAGCAGTGAAGTGAGGCAGGGGAATGAAAAACTGTTTTTT
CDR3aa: CASSEVRQGNEKLFF

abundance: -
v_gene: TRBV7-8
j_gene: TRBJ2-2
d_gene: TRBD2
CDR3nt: TGTGCCAGCAGCTCCTTAACTAGACTAGCGGGAGGAAGCACCGGGGAGCTGTTTTTT
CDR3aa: CASSSLTRLAGGSTGELFF

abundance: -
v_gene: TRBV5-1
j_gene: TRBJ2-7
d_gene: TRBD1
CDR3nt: TGCGCCAGCAGCACGGGACAGGGGTTGTACGAGCAGTACTTC
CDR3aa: CASSTGQGLYEQYF

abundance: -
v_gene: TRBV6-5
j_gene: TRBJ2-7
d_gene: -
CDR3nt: TGTGCCAGCAGTTACTCGATACCAACAGACTACGAGCAGTACTTC
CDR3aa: CASSYSIPTDYEQYF

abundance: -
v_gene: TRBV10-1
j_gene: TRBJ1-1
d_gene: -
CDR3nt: TGCGCCAGCAGTGCCGACTGGAACACTGAAGCTTTCTTT
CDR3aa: CASSADWNTEAFF

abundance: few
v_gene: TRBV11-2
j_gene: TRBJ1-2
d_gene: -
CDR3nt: TGTGCCAGCAGCTCCCTGAGGGACTATGGCTACACCTTC
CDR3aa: CASSSLRDYGYTF

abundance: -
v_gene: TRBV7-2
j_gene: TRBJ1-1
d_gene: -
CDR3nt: TGTGCCAGCAGCGTAGGAGTTCGGGGCACTGAAGCTTTCTTT
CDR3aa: CASSVGVRGTEAFF

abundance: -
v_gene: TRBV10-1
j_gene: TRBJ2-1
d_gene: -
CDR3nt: TGCGCCAGCAGTCCACCAGGAAATCTACTCCAAGAGCAGTTCTTC
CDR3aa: CASSPPGNLLQEQFF

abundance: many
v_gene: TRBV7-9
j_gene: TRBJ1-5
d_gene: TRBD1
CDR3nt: TGTGCCAACGGGACAGTTGCTTATAGCAATCAGCCCCAGCATTTT
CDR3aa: CANGTVAYSNQPQHF

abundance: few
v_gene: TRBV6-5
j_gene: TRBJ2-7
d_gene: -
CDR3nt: TGTGCCAGCAGAGGGACGGCCAGCTCCTACGAGCAGTACTTC
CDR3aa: CASRGTASSYEQYF

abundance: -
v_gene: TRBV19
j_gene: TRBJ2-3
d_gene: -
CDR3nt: TGTGCCAGTCGGAATCAGGGAACAGATACGCAGTATTTT
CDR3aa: CASRNQGTDTQYF

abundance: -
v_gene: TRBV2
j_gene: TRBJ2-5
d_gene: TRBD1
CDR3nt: TGTGCCAGCAGTAGGGACAGGGGGCTGTTGAAAGAGACCCAGTACTTC
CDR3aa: CASSRDRGLLKETQYF

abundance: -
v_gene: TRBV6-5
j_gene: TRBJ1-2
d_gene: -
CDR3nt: TGTGCCAGCAGTAGGGGTGACTATGGCTACACCTTC
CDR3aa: CASSRGDYGYTF

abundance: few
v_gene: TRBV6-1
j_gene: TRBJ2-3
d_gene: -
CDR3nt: TGTGCCAGCAGTGTTGGGGGCAGTTCGACAGATACGCAGTATTTT
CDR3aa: CASSVGGSSTDTQYF

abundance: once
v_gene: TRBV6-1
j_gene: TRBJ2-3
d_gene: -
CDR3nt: TGTGCCAGCAGTGTCCTGGGCACAGATACGCAGTATTTT
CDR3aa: CASSVLGTDTQYF

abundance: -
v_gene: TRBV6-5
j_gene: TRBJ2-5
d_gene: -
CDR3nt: TGTGCCAGCAGTTATCTAGGAGGAGGGGAGACCCAGTACTTC
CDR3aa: CASSYLGGGETQYF

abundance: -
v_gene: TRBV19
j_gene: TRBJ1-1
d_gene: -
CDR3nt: TGTGCCAGTAGTATTGGGGGGCTTCGTTGGAACACTGAAGCTTTCTTT
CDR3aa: CASSIGGLRWNTEAFF

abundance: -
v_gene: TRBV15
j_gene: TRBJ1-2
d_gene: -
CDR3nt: TGTGCCACCAGCAGAGTCGGGAATAACTATGGCTACACCTTC
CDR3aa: CATSRVGNNYGYTF

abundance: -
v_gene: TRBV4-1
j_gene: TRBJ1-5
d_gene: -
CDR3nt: TGCGCCAGCAGCCCCCAGGGGCTCAATCAGCCCCAGCATTTT
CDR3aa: CASSPQGLNQPQHF

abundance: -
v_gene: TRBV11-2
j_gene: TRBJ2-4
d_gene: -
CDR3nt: TGTGCCAGCGCACAAGGGACGTTAGCCAAAAACATTCAGTACTTC
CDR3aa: CASAQGTLAKNIQYF

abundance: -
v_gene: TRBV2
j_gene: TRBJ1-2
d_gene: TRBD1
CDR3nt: TGTGCCAGCACCAGACAGGGTGCGAATTATGGCTACACCTTC
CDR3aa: CASTRQGANYGYTF

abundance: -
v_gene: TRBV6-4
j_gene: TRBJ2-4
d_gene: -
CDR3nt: TGTGCCAGCATCCGATCGGCTCAGACGGCCAAAAACATTCAGTACTTC
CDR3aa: CASIRSAQTAKNIQYF

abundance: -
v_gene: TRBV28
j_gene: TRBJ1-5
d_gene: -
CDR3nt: TGTGCCAGCAGTTTAAAGGTAGGGAAGCAGCCCCAGCATTTT
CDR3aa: CASSLKVGKQPQHF

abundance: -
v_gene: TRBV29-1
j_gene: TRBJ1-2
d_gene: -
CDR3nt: TGCAGCGTTGGAACACCTTCCTATGGCTACACCTTC
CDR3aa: CSVGTPSYGYTF

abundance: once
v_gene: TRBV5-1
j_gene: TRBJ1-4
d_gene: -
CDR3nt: TGCGCCAGCAGCTTGGAAGGAGATGCAACTAATGAAAAACTGTTTTTT
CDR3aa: CASSLEGDATNEKLFF

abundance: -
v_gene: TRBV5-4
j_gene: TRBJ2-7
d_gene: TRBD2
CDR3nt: TGTGCCAGCAGCTTGGAAGGGAGGGCCAGGTACGAGCAGTACTTC
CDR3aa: CASSLEGRARYEQYF

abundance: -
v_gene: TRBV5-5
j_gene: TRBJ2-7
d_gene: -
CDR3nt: TGTGCCAGCAGCTTGGCCTTCGAGCAGTACTTC
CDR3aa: CASSLAFEQYF

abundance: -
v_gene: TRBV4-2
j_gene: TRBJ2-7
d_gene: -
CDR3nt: TGTGCCAGCAGCCAAGGGGCCAGCCCTTACGAGCAGTACTTC
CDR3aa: CASSQGASPYEQYF

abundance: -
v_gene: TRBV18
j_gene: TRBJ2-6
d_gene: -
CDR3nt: TGTGCCAGCTCACGGGACCCAGGCTCTGGGGCCAACGTCCTGACTTTC
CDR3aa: CASSRDPGSGANVLTF

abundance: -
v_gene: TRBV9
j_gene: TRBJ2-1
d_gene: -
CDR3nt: TGTGCCAGCAGCGTCTCGAGTATATACAATGAGCAGTTCTTC
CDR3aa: CASSVSSIYNEQFF